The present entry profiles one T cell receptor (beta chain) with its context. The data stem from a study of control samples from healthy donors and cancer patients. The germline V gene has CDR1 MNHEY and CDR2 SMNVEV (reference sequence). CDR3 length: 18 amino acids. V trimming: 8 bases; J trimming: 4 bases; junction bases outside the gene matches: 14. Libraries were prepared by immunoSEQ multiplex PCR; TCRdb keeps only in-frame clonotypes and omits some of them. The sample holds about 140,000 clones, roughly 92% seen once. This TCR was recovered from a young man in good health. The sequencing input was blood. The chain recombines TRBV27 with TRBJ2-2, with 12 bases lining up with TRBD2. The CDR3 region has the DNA TGTGCCAGCTTGGGGCTCAGTCTAGCGGGAGGGATCACCGGGGAGCTGTTTTTT. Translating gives CASLGLSLAGGITGELFF.